Presented here are 11 T cell receptor beta chains from one specimen sequenced in a study of T cells in narcolepsy. TCRdb keeps only in-frame clones here, not all; method: immunoSEQ multiplex PCR. The sample shows about 32,000 clones, roughly three quarters of them seen only once. Material for sequencing was CD45RA- memory CD4+ T cells from PBMCs. Receptors originate from a human donor with narcolepsy.

The V gene is TRBV4-1, the J gene TRBJ2-5; perhaps TRBD2 as D (5 bases). Germline loops: CDR1 MGHRA, CDR2 YSYEKL. CDR3 size: 14 residues. Trimming cost V 2 bases and J 5 bases, with 12 bases left between them. DNA for the CDR3: TGCGCCAGCAGCCAAACATTGAGGAGGGAGACCCAGTACTTC. This sequence encodes CASSQTLRRETQYF.

The chain links TRBV11-3 to TRBJ1-1; D is ambiguous. The germline V gene has CDR1 SGHNT and CDR2 YENEEA. The CDR3 runs to 12 residues. V lost 0 bases and J 5 bases, leaving 4 bases between the germline ends. CDR3 in DNA: TGTGCCAGCAGCTTAGATCGAACTGAAGCTTTCTTT. The encoded protein is CASSLDRTEAFF.

V gene TRBV6-5 combines with J gene TRBJ2-7; a possible D gene is TRBD2 (5 bases). Trimming pared 9 bases from V and 7 bases from J, leaving 22 bases between. The CDR3 contains 14 residues. CDR1 is MNHEY and CDR2 is SVGAGI in the germline V gene. The CDR3 region has the DNA TGTGCCAGTCACCCCCTCGGCTCGTCGGGGGAGCAGTACTTC. Its translation: CASHPLGSSGEQYF.

The J gene is TRBJ2-2, the V gene TRBV5-1; TRBD2 agrees at 9 bases. The germline V gene has CDR1 SGHRS and CDR2 YFSETQ. The length of the CDR3 is 16 residues. V shed 4 bases, J shed 5 bases, and the junction held 9 bases outside the gene matches. CDR3 sequence: CASSVTSGAGTGELFF. In nucleotides, the CDR3 is TGCGCCAGCAGCGTGACTAGCGGTGCCGGGACCGGGGAGCTGTTTTTT.

V usage is TRBV19 and J usage is TRBJ1-5; 9 bases agree with TRBD1. CDR1 and CDR2 from the germline V gene are LNHDA and SQIVND (reference sequence). The CDR3 is 18 amino acids. J lost 6 bases, V lost 4 bases, and 16 bases had no gene match. CDR3 sequence reads: CASSRGPMTGGSVQPQHF. The DNA of the CDR3 is TGTGCCAGTAGTAGGGGCCCCATGACAGGGGGAAGTGTTCAGCCCCAGCATTTT.

This clone was detected a few times. V usage is TRBV29-1 and J usage is TRBJ2-7; 14 nucleotides match TRBD2. The germline V gene has CDR1 SQVTM and CDR2 ANQGSEA. Unmatched junction bases numbered 5, after V lost 7 bases and J lost 3 bases. CDR3 length equals 14 residues. DNA of the CDR3: TGCAGCGGGGGGACTAGCGGGAGAAGCTACGAGCAGTACTTC. Protein sequence: CSGGTSGRSYEQYF.

The chain carries TRBV4-3 and TRBJ1-3, with D possibly TRBD1 on 6 matching bases. Trimming pared 0 bases from V and 2 bases from J, leaving 14 bases between. CDR1 is LGHNA, CDR2 YSLEER, per germline. The CDR3 totals 17 residues. The CDR3 spells CASSQEPRGATGNTIYF. In DNA, the CDR3 is TGCGCCAGCAGCCAAGAGCCCCGGGGGGCTACTGGAAACACCATATATTTT.

The rearrangement joins TRBV6-6 to TRBJ1-1; D is perhaps TRBD1 (5 bases). Deletions cut 10 bases from V and 4 bases from J, with 19 bases between. Germline lookup yields CDR1 MNHNY and CDR2 SVGAGI (reference sequence). This CDR3 is built from 14 residues. The CDR3 DNA reads TGTGCCACCAAAAGGGAGGGGCGTCGCACTGAAGCTTTCTTT. This sequence encodes CATKREGRRTEAFF.

The V gene is TRBV7-3, the J gene TRBJ1-5, with 7 bases that match TRBD1. The trim removed 1 base at V and 4 bases at J, leaving 7 bases unmatched. The CDR3 loop spans 16 amino acids. Germline V gene data show CDR1 as SGHTA and CDR2 as FQGTGA. The DNA for the CDR3 is TGTGCCAGCAGCTTAAAGAACGGCAGGGGGAATCAGCCCCAGCATTTT. It specifies CASSLKNGRGNQPQHF.

In this sample, this clone turned up a few times. This chain links TRBV6-1 with TRBJ1-2; D is undetermined. The germline V gene has CDR1 MNHNS and CDR2 SASEGT. The CDR3 runs to 14 residues. Trimming took 1 base from V and 4 from J, leaving 10 bases between them. The CDR3 nucleotides are TGTGCCAGCAGTGAAGTCAGGACCTCCTATGGCTACACCTTC. Its translation: CASSEVRTSYGYTF.

In its sample, this clone was seen a few times. The chain recombines TRBV7-9 with TRBJ1-1; D not resolved. This CDR3 has 14 amino acids. The germline CDR1 and CDR2 sequences are SEHNR and FQNEAQ (reference sequence). The V end lost 6 bases, the J end lost 0 bases, and 11 bases lay between the germline ends. CDR3 in amino acids: CASSPLGMNTEAFF. CDR3 sequence (DNA): TGTGCCAGCAGTCCTCTAGGGATGAACACTGAAGCTTTCTTT.